Listed below are T cell receptor beta chains from one sample, sequenced in a study of regulatory T cells in long-lasting Graves disease. TCRdb re-derived calls from the multiplex PCR reads in MiXCR, one entry per CDR3 protein. Of hundreds of thousands of distinct CDR3 sequences listed, roughly 12% were seen once; the top ten hold more than 8.5%. These same data were also listed under a study on T cells in Graves' hyperthyroidism and ophthalmopathy.

This specimen was peripheral blood mononuclear cells (PBMCs), taken at new diagnosis, from a patient treated with antithyroid drugs. Receptors were obtained from a man aged 25 to 40 with Graves disease. CDR3s include the opening cysteine and the closing phenylalanine or tryptophan. Only part of the rows carry a size: once, few, many, or a class if the clone is expanded.

j_call v_call clone_size cdr3_aa
TRBJ1-5 TRBV2 many CASSVEYQPQHF
TRBJ2-7 TRBV7-8 few CASSLVRSPYEQYF
TRBJ2-1 TRBV28 many CASSFTQREIYNEQFF
TRBJ2-3 TRBV20-1 - CSARSMGSTQYF
TRBJ2-2 TRBV19 many CATKRTNINTGELFF
TRBJ2-3 TRBV20-1 many CSARDRGGKADTQYF
TRBJ2-7 TRBV20-1 many CSASWGTGGLEQYF
TRBJ2-5 TRBV20-1 many CSAMRDMQETQYF
TRBJ1-5 TRBV12-3/TRBV12-4 many CASTSGLAGRGPQHF
TRBJ2-5 TRBV5-1 many CASSLSPADRSETQYF
TRBJ2-2 TRBV2 once CASRADWAGPTGELFF
TRBJ1-5 TRBV4-1 few CASSQVGGPNQPQHF
TRBJ2-7 TRBV6-5 many CASSYSRQSYEQYF
TRBJ1-2 TRBV7-8 many CASSLEKVYGYTF
TRBJ2-4 TRBV7-3 - CASSLIAGDHIQYF
TRBJ2-7 TRBV24-1 many CATSAGGPSSYEQYF
TRBJ2-1 TRBV10-3 - CAIRKLSTGYNEQFF
TRBJ1-2 TRBV28 - CASTMVPSDYGYTF
TRBJ1-1 TRBV30 - CAFSGQLNTEAFF
TRBJ2-3 TRBV7-9 many CASTKRGGTDTQYF
TRBJ2-4 TRBV12-3/TRBV12-4 many CASSSRGLAKNIQYF
TRBJ1-4 TRBV29-1 - CSVVSLNEKLFF
TRBJ2-4 TRBV6-2/TRBV6-3 many CASEKSTLVKNIQYF
TRBJ2-3 TRBV18 many CASSPAMGDTQYF
TRBJ2-7 TRBV11-2 few CASSNRGTPSGRAF
TRBJ2-7 TRBV4-1 medium-sized CASSLDKGGVYEQYF
TRBJ2-7 TRBV7-2 many CASSGTSGSHEQYF
TRBJ2-7 TRBV2 many CASTRLAGFSYEQYF
TRBJ2-7 TRBV27 many CASSRDYSYEQYF
TRBJ2-7 TRBV18 many CASSHGDRTYEQYF
TRBJ1-2 TRBV6-5 many CASSYTLTPHYGYTF
TRBJ1-2 TRBV9 many CASSVAQGGDYGYTF
TRBJ1-6 TRBV28 many CASSLFQGADSPLHF
TRBJ2-5 TRBV10-3 many CAISPRVGGRGETQYF
TRBJ1-1 TRBV12-3/TRBV12-4 many CASSLAPGTEAFF
TRBJ2-7 TRBV14 many CASSPSQYEQYF
TRBJ2-1 TRBV7-6 - CASAGLTAQFF
TRBJ2-3 TRBV11-2 many CASSFEVTDTQYF
TRBJ2-1 TRBV12-3/TRBV12-4 many CASSLLAGDRVF
TRBJ2-7 TRBV7-2 few CASSLAAIVLAGASEKYF
TRBJ2-3 TRBV5-1 - CASSLLTSGNGDTQYF
TRBJ1-6 TRBV7-8 many CASSLEDSYNSPLHF
TRBJ2-7 TRBV29-1 - CSVEDLRDGEQYF
TRBJ1-1 TRBV5-4 few CASSFWRGTEAFF
TRBJ1-4 TRBV5-1 - CASSGPGTHAEKLFF
TRBJ1-5 TRBV20-1 few CSAQVGTGSQPQHF
TRBJ2-1 TRBV7-2 many CASSLRAILAGSYNEQFF
TRBJ2-7 TRBV10-2 many CASRVGPNYEQYF
TRBJ2-3 TRBV20-1 many CSALLSRTDTQYF
TRBJ1-5 TRBV3-1 - CASSQGQTSNQPQHF
TRBJ1-1 TRBV20-1 many CSAIRQAGWTEAFF
TRBJ2-7 TRBV2 many CASKASGGTIEQYF
TRBJ2-6 TRBV9 - CASSPSQGVLTF
TRBJ2-3 TRBV30 many CAWSGATTDTQYF
TRBJ1-5 TRBV24-1 many CATSSSSGINQPQHF
TRBJ2-1 TRBV11-2 many CASSQLAPNEQFF
TRBJ2-7 TRBV7-9 - CASSLEYHEQYF
TRBJ1-2 TRBV6-1 - CASRTGRITNYGYTF
TRBJ2-2 TRBV5-8 few CASSSQGNVNTGELFF
TRBJ1-5 TRBV6-1 many CASRDRIFNQPQHF